The clone carrying this TCR beta chain was recorded at least ten times. It was at first hyperthyroidism diagnosis, before any ophthalmopathy symptoms, that the blood sample was taken. Per the germline V gene, CDR1 is LNHNV and CDR2 is YYDKDF (reference sequence). J lost 0 bases, V lost 9 bases, and 13 bases had no gene match. This CDR3 comprises 16 residues. Amplification of TCR beta CDR3 regions was performed using RNA transcripts as template. The HTBI primer set was used in a first-round RT-PCR of the TCR CDR3. TCRdb ran MiXCR on the multiplex PCR reads and lists one entry per CDR3 protein. The sample contains under 300,000 distinct CDR3 sequences, 25% to 30% of which appear only once. This sample is part of a study of T cells in Graves' hyperthyroidism and ophthalmopathy.

Material for sequencing was blood. This chain connects TRBV15 to TRBJ1-2, with 7 nucleotides matching TRBD1. The sequence was obtained from a middle-aged man with Graves' hyperthyroidism that later progressed to Graves' ophthalmopathy. The DNA for the CDR3 is TGTGCCACGAGGGACAGAAGGGTCTCGGCTAACTATGGCTACACCTTC. Its translation is CATRDRRVSANYGYTF. The whole variable domain, filled in from reference TRBV15 and TRBJ1-2, reads DAMVIQNPRYQVTQFGKPVTLSCSQTLNHNVMYWYQQKSSQAPKLLFHYYDKDFNNEADTPDNFQSRRPNTSFCFLDIRSPGLGDTAMYLCATRDRRVSANYGYTFGSGTRLTVV.